A selection of T cell receptor beta chains follows, all from one sample in a study of identical twins. Each CDR3 protein gets one entry after TCRdb re-called the 5' RACE reads with MiXCR. The repertoire has approximately 530,000 distinct CDR3 sequences, approximately 20% of them found once; the top ten carry more than 0.4%. This sample was shared with a second study, whose subject was yellow fever vaccine responses in identical twins.

The sequenced sample consisted of CD4+ T cells sorted from blood. These receptors all stem from a young woman in good health. Each CDR3 is given with its conserved first and last residue. Each record gives: clone size, D gene, V gene, J gene, CDR3 protein, CDR3 DNA. A D gene is named only where the DNA matches it firmly. Clone size is shown for a subset of rows, as once, few, many or a class of expanded clone.

few	TRBD1	TRBV27	TRBJ1-4	CASSPRTGLGEKLFF	TGTGCCAGCAGTCCCCGGACAGGCTTGGGCGAAAAACTGTTTTTT
few	.	TRBV2	TRBJ2-1	CASMGSFYYNEQFF	TGTGCCAGCATGGGTTCCTTCTACTACAATGAGCAGTTCTTC
.	.	TRBV2	TRBJ2-3	CASSVRLRTDTQYF	TGTGCCAGCAGTGTTCGGCTCCGCACAGATACGCAGTATTTT
.	TRBD2	TRBV20-1	TRBJ2-5	CSARKPGLAEETQYF	TGCAGTGCTAGGAAACCGGGACTAGCGGAAGAGACCCAGTACTTC
many	TRBD2	TRBV7-9	TRBJ2-1	CASSPGTSGKYEQFF	TGTGCCAGCAGCCCCGGGACTAGCGGGAAATATGAGCAGTTCTTC
.	TRBD2	TRBV24-1	TRBJ2-5	CATRETSGSTTQYF	TGTGCCACCAGGGAGACTAGCGGCTCGACGACCCAGTACTTC
few	TRBD1	TRBV18	TRBJ2-2	CASSPPRGPNTGELFF	TGTGCCAGCTCACCACCGAGGGGGCCGAACACCGGGGAGCTGTTTTTT
few	TRBD2	TRBV11-2	TRBJ2-1	CASSLGWSSGSLTTTYNEQFF	TGTGCCAGCAGCTTAGGTTGGTCTAGCGGGAGTCTAACTACTACTTACAATGAGCAGTTCTTC
few	TRBD2	TRBV7-2	TRBJ2-7	CASSSGRAYEQYF	TGTGCCAGCAGCTCCGGGAGGGCCTACGAGCAGTACTTC
.	.	TRBV27	TRBJ2-7	CASSLSHGSYEQYF	TGTGCCAGCAGTTTATCTCACGGATCCTACGAGCAGTACTTC
.	TRBD1	TRBV9	TRBJ1-4	CASSVADRVAEKLFF	TGTGCCAGCAGCGTAGCGGACAGGGTGGCTGAAAAACTGTTTTTT
many	TRBD1	TRBV7-9	TRBJ2-3	CASSLDRVTDTQYF	TGTGCCAGCAGCTTGGACAGGGTCACAGATACGCAGTATTTT
few	.	TRBV27	TRBJ2-2	CASSFVGTNTGELFF	TGTGCCAGCAGTTTTGTTGGTACGAACACCGGGGAGCTGTTTTTT
few	.	TRBV18	TRBJ2-5	CASSPPIETQYF	TGTGCCAGCTCACCACCCATAGAGACCCAGTACTTC
.	.	TRBV20-1	TRBJ2-1	CSARDIDHEQFF	TGCAGTGCTAGAGATATAGACCATGAGCAGTTCTTC
few	TRBD1	TRBV7-2	TRBJ2-1	CASSSDRAWYNEQFF	TGTGCCAGCAGCTCAGACAGGGCTTGGTACAATGAGCAGTTCTTC
.	TRBD2	TRBV14	TRBJ2-2	CASTLSGGTGELFF	TGTGCCAGCACCCTAAGCGGGGGCACCGGGGAGCTGTTTTTT
few	TRBD2	TRBV4-1	TRBJ2-3	CASSRPSGSPDTQYF	TGCGCCAGCAGCCGCCCTAGCGGGAGCCCAGATACGCAGTATTTT
.	.	TRBV7-9	TRBJ2-7	CASRPKSGTATYEQYF	TGTGCCAGCAGGCCAAAATCCGGGACCGCCACCTACGAGCAGTACTTC
.	.	TRBV7-7	TRBJ2-1	CASSNRGYNEQFF	TGTGCCAGCAGCAACCGGGGCTACAATGAGCAGTTCTTC
few	TRBD1	TRBV5-1	TRBJ2-7	CASSLLQGASYEQYF	TGCGCCAGCAGCTTGTTGCAGGGGGCGTCCTACGAGCAGTACTTC
many	TRBD1	TRBV12-3/TRBV12-4	TRBJ1-5	CASRRDSPNQPQHF	TGTGCCAGCAGGAGGGACAGCCCCAATCAGCCCCAGCATTTT
few	.	TRBV24-1	TRBJ2-2	CATSDFGSGDTGELFF	TGTGCCACCAGTGATTTTGGCTCTGGGGACACCGGGGAGCTGTTTTTT
few	.	TRBV27	TRBJ1-2	CASSLGIGYGYTF	TGTGCCAGCAGTTTGGGGATCGGCTATGGCTACACCTTC
many	.	TRBV20-1	TRBJ2-3	CSAPRGRGTDTQYF	TGCAGTGCCCCCCGGGGACGGGGCACAGATACGCAGTATTTT
.	TRBD2	TRBV12-3/TRBV12-4	TRBJ2-5	CASTPGLAGGEETQYF	TGTGCCAGCACTCCGGGACTAGCGGGAGGAGAGGAGACCCAGTACTTC
few	.	TRBV20-1	TRBJ1-2	CRPPAGLRNGYTF	TGCAGACCCCCCGCAGGGCTGCGTAATGGCTACACCTTC
.	.	TRBV5-1	TRBJ2-3	CASSMAGDTDTQYF	TGCGCCAGCAGCATGGCAGGAGACACAGATACGCAGTATTTT
once	.	TRBV12-3/TRBV12-4	TRBJ1-2	CASSTGAGNYYTF	TGTGCCAGCAGTACCGGGGCCGGTAATTACTACACCTTC